What follows are 20 T cell receptor beta chains derived from one specimen sequenced in a study of blood T cell repertoires in COVID-19. The table came from immunoSEQ multiplex PCR; TCRdb's copy has only in-frame clones and leaves some out. The repertoire has about 360,000 clones, about 88% of them found once; the top ten carry just over 7%. The sample consisted of peripheral blood. These receptors all come from a woman aged 55-69 years with COVID-19, enrolled during active disease.

V gene TRBV7-6 combines with J gene TRBJ2-5; TRBD2 matches at 15 bases. V gave up 4 bases and J gave up 5 bases; unmatched junction bases: 2. CDR3 length equals 15 residues. Germline lookup yields CDR1 SGHVS and CDR2 FNYEAQ. CDR3 residues: CASSWTSGGAETQYF. The CDR3 DNA reads as TGTGCCAGCAGCTGGACTAGCGGGGGGGCGGAGACCCAGTACTTC.

The chain is built from TRBV24-1 and TRBJ1-2; D remains ambiguous. Germline values: CDR1 KGHDR, CDR2 SFDVKD. Trimming stripped 3 bases from V and 7 bases from J, with 8 bases between. The CDR3 loop spans 12 amino acids. The CDR3 DNA reads as TGTGCCACCAGTGATCAGTACAGTGGCTACACCTTC. Residues: CATSDQYSGYTF.

The V gene is TRBV3-1 (or the pseudogene TRBV3-2), the J gene TRBJ2-1, with TRBD2 identical over 9 bases. Germline assignment: CDR1 LGHDT and CDR2 YNNKEL (reference sequence). Unmatched junction bases numbered 7, after V lost 1 base and J lost 3 bases. The length of the CDR3 is 17 residues. In nucleotides, the CDR3 is TGTGCCAGCAGCCAAGGTTCAGCGGGGGGCCTCTACAATGAGCAGTTCTTC. This gives the protein CASSQGSAGGLYNEQFF.

The chain couples TRBV3-1 (or the pseudogene TRBV3-2) to TRBJ1-1; D is uncertain. Trimming cost V 5 bases and J 0 bases, with 7 bases left between them. Germline V gene sequence: CDR1 LGHDT, CDR2 YNNKEL (reference sequence). The CDR3 totals 13 residues. The CDR3 here is CASSYGVNTEAFF. CDR3 nucleotide sequence: TGTGCCAGCAGCTACGGAGTGAACACTGAAGCTTTCTTT.

The chain combines TRBV7-9 with TRBJ2-3; 8 bases are a match to TRBD2. Trimming removed 2 bases from V and 2 bases from J; junction bases left unmatched: 6. The germline CDR1 and CDR2 sequences are SEHNR and FQNEAQ (reference sequence). This CDR3 has 16 residues. In nucleotides, the CDR3 is TGTGCCAGCAGCTTACCCCGGGGGGGGGCCACAGATACGCAGTATTTT. Translating gives CASSLPRGGATDTQYF.

The J gene is TRBJ2-1, the V gene TRBV7-2; TRBD2 agrees at 13 bases. Germline V gene sequence: CDR1 SGHTA, CDR2 FQGNSA. V shed 3 bases, J shed 11 bases, and the junction held 4 bases outside the gene matches. This CDR3 is built from 14 residues. The CDR3 DNA follows: TGTGCCAGCAGCTTGACTAGCGGGGGGCCCAAGCAGTTCTTC. Translating gives CASSLTSGGPKQFF.

The chain employs TRBV7-8 and TRBJ1-1, with 9 bases identical to TRBD1. CDR3 size: 16 residues. The germline gives CDR1 SGHVS, CDR2 FQNEAQ. J was trimmed by 3 bases and V by 2 bases; bases with no gene match: 7. This chain's CDR3 is CASSLYRDRGYTEAFF. CDR3 nucleotide sequence: TGTGCCAGCAGCTTATACCGTGACAGGGGGTACACTGAAGCTTTCTTT.

The rearrangement uses TRBV5-4 and TRBJ1-1, with D hard to call. V was pared by 0 bases and J by 1 base, with 7 bases between. The CDR3 runs to 14 residues. The V gene's germline CDR1 is SGHNT and CDR2 YYREEE (reference sequence). The CDR3 sequence: CASSLDQKNTEAFF. The DNA of the CDR3 is TGTGCCAGCAGCTTGGATCAGAAGAACACTGAAGCTTTCTTT.

This rearrangement joins TRBV21-1 to TRBJ2-2; the D call in the table, TRBD1, was not verified against the DNA. TRBV21-1 is given as a pseudogene. This CDR3 comprises 16 residues. The CDR3 here is CASSKGVDINTGELFF. CDR3 in DNA: TGTGCCAGCAGCAAAGGAGTGGACATAAACACCGGGGAGCTGTTTTTT.

The chain recombines TRBV4-1 with TRBJ2-7; 9 nucleotides agree with TRBD2. Germline values: CDR1 MGHRA, CDR2 YSYEKL. The J segment lost 0 bases and the V segment lost 4 bases, leaving 1 base of the junction unmatched. The length of the CDR3 is 14 residues. This chain's CDR3 is CASSRGGGSYEQYF. In nucleotides, the CDR3 is TGCGCCAGCAGCCGCGGGGGGGGCTCCTACGAGCAGTACTTC.

The gene calls are TRBV5-1 and TRBJ2-3; D gene unclear. CDR1 is SGHRS and CDR2 is YFSETQ in the germline V gene. Trimming took 1 base from V and 6 from J, leaving 9 bases between them. The length of the CDR3 is 13 residues. The CDR3 coding sequence is TGCGCCAGCAGCTTGATCCTTCAGGATACGCAGTATTTT. Translation gives CASSLILQDTQYF.

Written as DNA, the CDR3 is TGTGCCAGCAGCTTAGGAAGGGGCGAGCAGTACTTC. It translates to CASSLGRGEQYF. The chain is built from TRBV7-9 and TRBJ2-7, with D possibly matching TRBD1 (5 bases). The CDR3 is 12 residues long. Between the trimmed V and J ends, which lost 1 base and 6 bases, there was a span of 7 bases. From germline, CDR1 is SEHNR and CDR2 FQNEAQ (reference sequence).

The chain joins TRBV3-1 (or the pseudogene TRBV3-2) to TRBJ2-7, with 9 positions matching TRBD2. The CDR3 runs 19 residues. Germline V gene lookup returns CDR1 LGHDT and CDR2 YNNKEL (reference sequence). After removal of 7 bases from V and 6 bases from J, the junction contained 25 bases not matched to a gene. The CDR3: CASNYAGGQGSTPSTEQYF. The CDR3 DNA reads TGTGCCAGCAACTATGCGGGGGGGCAGGGGTCGACGCCTTCTACCGAGCAGTACTTC.

V gene TRBV19 combines with J gene TRBJ1-1; no reliable D call. This CDR3 has 15 residues. The V and J ends lost 6 bases and 5 bases respectively, with 19 bases between them. The V gene's germline CDR1 is LNHDA and CDR2 SQIVND (reference sequence). The CDR3 DNA sequence: TGTGCCAGTAGAGACACACGGGTTCGGAGGACTGAAGCTTTCTTT. The encoded protein is CASRDTRVRRTEAFF.

V gene TRBV5-1 combines with J gene TRBJ2-7, with 9 bases aligning to TRBD1. The germline CDR1 and CDR2 sequences are SGHRS and YFSETQ. The CDR3 spans 16 residues. V was pared by 3 bases and J by 0 bases, with 7 bases of the junction left unmatched. CDR3 bases: TGCGCCAGCAGCTCGGGACAGGGCCGGGGCTCCTACGAGCAGTACTTC. Translated, it gives CASSSGQGRGSYEQYF.

The chain links TRBV5-4 to TRBJ1-5, with 8 bases aligning to TRBD1. Germline V lookup: CDR1 SGHNT, CDR2 YYREEE (reference sequence). This CDR3 is 15 amino acids long. Germline trimming cut 0 bases from V and 6 bases from J; bases unmatched to any gene: 5. CDR3 DNA sequence: TGTGCCAGCAGCTTGGACAGGGGGTCAGGTCAGCCCCAGCATTTT. It is translated as CASSLDRGSGQPQHF.

The V call is TRBV19, the J call TRBJ2-2, with TRBD2 matching 7 bases. This CDR3 has 14 amino acids. The V segment lost 6 bases and the J segment 6 bases; nucleotides outside the gene matches: 7. CDR1 is LNHDA, CDR2 SQIVND, per germline (reference sequence). The CDR3 bases are TGTGCCAGTAGGGGCGGGAGCCGCGCCGGGGAGCTGTTTTTT. It yields the protein CASRGGSRAGELFF.

In DNA, the CDR3 is TGTGCCATCAGTGAGTCGACGACAGCCCCCTACAATGAGCAGTTCTTC. Translation gives CAISESTTAPYNEQFF. This chain connects TRBV10-3 to TRBJ2-1, with D possibly being TRBD1 (5 bases). Germline V gene data show CDR1 as ENHRY and CDR2 as SYGVKD. V lost 0 bases, J lost 2 bases, and 11 bases lay in between. This CDR3 comprises 16 residues.

This clone has just one count. V gene TRBV30 combines with J gene TRBJ2-6; 8 positions agree with TRBD2. V shed 0 bases, J shed 3 bases, and the junction held 1 base outside the gene matches. The CDR3 runs 15 residues. In germline, CDR1 is GTSNPN, CDR2 SVGIG (reference sequence). The CDR3 DNA follows: TGTGCCTGGAGTGTCGGGAGGGTTGGGGCCAACGTCCTGACTTTC. Amino acids: CAWSVGRVGANVLTF. Together with reference TRBV30 and TRBJ2-6, the CDR3 gives the full variable domain: SQTIHQWPATLVQPVGSPLSLECTVEGTSNPNLYWYRQAAGRGLQLLFYSVGIGQISSEVPQNLSASRPQDRQFILSSKKLLLSDSGFYLCAWSVGRVGANVLTFGAGSRLTVL.

This clone appeared a few times. V gene TRBV9 combines with J gene TRBJ2-2; TRBD1 agrees at 10 bases. Losses at the gene ends were 4 bases for V and 6 bases for J; bases not matched to a gene: 6. The germline CDR1 and CDR2 sequences are SGDLS and YYNGEE. The CDR3 length is 15 residues. CDR3 protein: CASSFGTGDSGELFF. CDR3 bases: TGTGCCAGCAGCTTTGGGACAGGGGATTCCGGGGAGCTGTTTTTT.